These 5 T cell receptor beta chains were all obtained from the same sample, sequenced in a study of shared clonotypes between healthy human individuals. Only in-frame clones appear in the TCRdb table, and some are missing; sequencing was by immunoSEQ multiplex PCR. The table records around 2,000,000 clones, around 95% of them present only once. Sequencing was performed on naive CD4+ T cells sorted from blood. Subset specified: CD45RA+ positively selected. The receptor source for this set is a man aged 18 to 30 in good health.

The V call is TRBV6-5, the J call TRBJ2-3; no firm D call. In germline, CDR1 is MNHEY, CDR2 SVGAGI. The CDR3 has 15 amino acids. Trimming took 4 bases from V and 0 from J, leaving 11 bases between them. The CDR3 region has the DNA TGTGCCAGCAGTTCGACGTTTACTAGCACAGATACGCAGTATTTT. Protein product: CASSSTFTSTDTQYF.

V is TRBV6-5 and J is TRBJ2-7; D unclear. CDR3 length: 16 amino acids. V was shortened by 0 bases and J by 0 bases, with 12 bases between the two germline ends. The germline V gene has CDR1 MNHEY and CDR2 SVGAGI. For the CDR3, the DNA is TGTGCCAGCAGTTACTCGCCCAAGGGTCCCTCCTACGAGCAGTACTTC. Translated, it gives CASSYSPKGPSYEQYF.

The V call is TRBV5-4, the J call TRBJ2-7; D might be TRBD2 (5 bases). This CDR3 spans 15 amino acids. Trimming removed 0 bases from V and 11 bases from J, with 21 bases in between. Germline CDR1 and CDR2: SGHNT and YYREEE (reference sequence). In DNA, the CDR3 is TGTGCCAGCAGCTTGGGGGTCCAACGGACTGAAAAGGAGTACTTC. This translates into CASSLGVQRTEKEYF.

The chain has TRBV12-5 and TRBJ2-5, with 13 bases lining up with TRBD2. CDR1 and CDR2 from the germline V gene are LGHNT and FRNRAP. The V segment lost 1 base and the J segment 14 bases; nucleotides outside the gene matches: 10. The CDR3 runs to 15 residues. The chain's CDR3 is CASGLDGLAGVGAYF. CDR3 sequence (DNA): TGTGCTAGTGGTTTGGACGGACTAGCGGGAGTCGGGGCATACTTC.

The CDR3 region has the DNA TGTGCCAGCAGTGAGCGCAGTAGGGGAAACACCATATATTTT. It is translated as CASSERSRGNTIYF. The chain links TRBV6-1 to TRBJ1-3; no definite D call. Germline assignment: CDR1 MNHNS and CDR2 SASEGT. The CDR3 contains 14 residues. V was clipped by 3 bases and J by 4 bases, with 10 bases between them.